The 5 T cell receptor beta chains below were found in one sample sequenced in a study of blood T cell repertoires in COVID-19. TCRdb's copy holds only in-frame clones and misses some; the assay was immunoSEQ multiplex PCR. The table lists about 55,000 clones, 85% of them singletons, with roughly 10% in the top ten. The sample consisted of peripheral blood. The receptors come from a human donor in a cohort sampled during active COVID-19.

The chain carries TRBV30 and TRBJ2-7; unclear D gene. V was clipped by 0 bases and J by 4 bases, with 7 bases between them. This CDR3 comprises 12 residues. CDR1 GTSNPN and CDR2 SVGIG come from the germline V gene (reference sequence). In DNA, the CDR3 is TGTGCCTGGAGTGTAGATAGATACGAGCAGTACTTC. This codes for CAWSVDRYEQYF.

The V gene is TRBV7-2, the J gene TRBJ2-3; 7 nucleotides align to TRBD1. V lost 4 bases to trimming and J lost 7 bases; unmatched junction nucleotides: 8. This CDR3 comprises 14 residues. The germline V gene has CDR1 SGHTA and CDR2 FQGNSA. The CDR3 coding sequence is TGTGCCAGCAGCTCTAACAGGGGTTCGAATACGCAGTATTTT. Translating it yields CASSSNRGSNTQYF.

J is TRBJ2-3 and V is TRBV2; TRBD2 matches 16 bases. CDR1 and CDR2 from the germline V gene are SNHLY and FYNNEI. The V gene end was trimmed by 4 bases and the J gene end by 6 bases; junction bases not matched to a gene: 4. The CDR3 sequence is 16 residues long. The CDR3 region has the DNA TGTGCCAGCAGTGCGGGACTAGCGGGGGGGATGGATACGCAGTATTTT. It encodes CASSAGLAGGMDTQYF.

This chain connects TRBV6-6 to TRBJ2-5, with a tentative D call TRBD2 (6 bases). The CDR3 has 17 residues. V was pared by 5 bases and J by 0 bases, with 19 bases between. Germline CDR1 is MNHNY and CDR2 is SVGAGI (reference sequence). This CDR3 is CASSPLTGRRYQETQYF. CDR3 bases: TGTGCCAGCAGTCCTTTGACTGGGAGGCGGTACCAAGAGACCCAGTACTTC.

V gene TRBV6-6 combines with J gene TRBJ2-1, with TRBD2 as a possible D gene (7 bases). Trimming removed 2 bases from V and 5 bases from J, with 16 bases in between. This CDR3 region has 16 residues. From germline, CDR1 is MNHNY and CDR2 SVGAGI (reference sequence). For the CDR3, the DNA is TGTGCCAGCAGTTACCCTGGGGGGGGGCTGGACAATGAGCAGTTCTTC. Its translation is CASSYPGGGLDNEQFF.